This record covers a single T cell receptor beta chain. Its cognate antigen is unknown. Germline V CDR1 and CDR2: MDHEN, SYDVKM. V dropped 5 bases and J dropped 4 bases, with 6 bases sitting between them. The CDR3 runs 11 residues. Here immunoSEQ multiplex PCR was the method, and the copy in TCRdb shows in-frame clones only, minus some. The table includes about 70,000 clones, roughly 80% detected once. These data originate in a study of OX40 agonist ivuxolimab in advanced cancers. Study-wide points: Doses of 0.1 to 3.0 mg/kg were accompanied by clonal expansion of CD4+ and CD8+ blood T cells by week 6.

The material sequenced was CD4+ or CD8+ T cells sorted from blood, taken in a trial of the OX40 agonist ivuxolimab. This clonotype was sampled from an adult with an advanced solid tumor such as melanoma, head and neck, liver or kidney cancer. The chain employs TRBV28 and TRBJ2-7, with D maybe TRBD1 (6 bases). The CDR3 sequence is CASSDRYEQYF. The DNA of the CDR3 is TGTGCCAGCAGTGACAGGTACGAGCAGTACTTC.